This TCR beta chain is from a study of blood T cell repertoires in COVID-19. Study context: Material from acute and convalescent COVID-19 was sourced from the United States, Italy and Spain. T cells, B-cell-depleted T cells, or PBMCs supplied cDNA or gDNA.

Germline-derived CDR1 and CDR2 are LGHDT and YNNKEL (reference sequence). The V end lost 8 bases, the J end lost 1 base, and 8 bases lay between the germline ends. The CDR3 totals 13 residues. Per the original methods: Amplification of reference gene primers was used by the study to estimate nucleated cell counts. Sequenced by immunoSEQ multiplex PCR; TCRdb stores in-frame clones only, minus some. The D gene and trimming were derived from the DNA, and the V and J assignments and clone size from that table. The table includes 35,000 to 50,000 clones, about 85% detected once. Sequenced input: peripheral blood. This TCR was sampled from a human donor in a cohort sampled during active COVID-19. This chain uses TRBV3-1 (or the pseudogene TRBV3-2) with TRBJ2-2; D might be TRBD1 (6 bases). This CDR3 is CASLRGNTGELFF. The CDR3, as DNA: TGTGCCAGCCTCAGGGGGAACACCGGGGAGCTGTTTTTT.